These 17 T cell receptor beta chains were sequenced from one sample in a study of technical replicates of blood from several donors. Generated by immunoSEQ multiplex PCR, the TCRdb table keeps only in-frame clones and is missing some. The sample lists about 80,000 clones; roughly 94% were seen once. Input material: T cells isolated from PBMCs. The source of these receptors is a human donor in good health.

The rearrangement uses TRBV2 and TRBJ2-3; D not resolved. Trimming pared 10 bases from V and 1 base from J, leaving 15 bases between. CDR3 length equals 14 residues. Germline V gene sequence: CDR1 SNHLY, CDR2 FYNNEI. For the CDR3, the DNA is TGTGCCACCCTTGAGACTGGCCGCACAGATACGCAGTATTTT. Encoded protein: CATLETGRTDTQYF.

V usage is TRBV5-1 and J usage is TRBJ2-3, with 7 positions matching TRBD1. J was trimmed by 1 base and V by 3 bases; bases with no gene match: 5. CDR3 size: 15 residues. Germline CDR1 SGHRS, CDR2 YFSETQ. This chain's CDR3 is CASSSRQGGTDTQYF. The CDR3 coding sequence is TGCGCCAGCAGCTCGAGACAGGGCGGCACAGATACGCAGTATTTT.

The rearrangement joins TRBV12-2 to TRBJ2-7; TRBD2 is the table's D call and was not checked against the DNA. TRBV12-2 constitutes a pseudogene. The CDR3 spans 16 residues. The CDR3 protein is CASRPRTSGRRYEQYF. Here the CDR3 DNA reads TGTGCAAGTCGCCCGAGGACTAGCGGGAGGAGGTACGAGCAGTACTTC.

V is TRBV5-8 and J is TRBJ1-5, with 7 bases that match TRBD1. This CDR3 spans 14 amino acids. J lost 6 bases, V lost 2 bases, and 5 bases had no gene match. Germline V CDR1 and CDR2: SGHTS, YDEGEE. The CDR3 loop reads CASSFPDRAQPQHF. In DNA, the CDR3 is TGTGCCAGCAGCTTCCCCGACAGGGCTCAGCCCCAGCATTTT. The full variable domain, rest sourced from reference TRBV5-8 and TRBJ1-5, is EAGVTQSPTHLIKTRGQQATLRCSPISGHTSVYWYQQALGLGLQFLLWYDEGEERNRGNFPPRFSGRQFPNYSSELNVNALELEDSALYLCASSFPDRAQPQHFGDGTRLSIL.

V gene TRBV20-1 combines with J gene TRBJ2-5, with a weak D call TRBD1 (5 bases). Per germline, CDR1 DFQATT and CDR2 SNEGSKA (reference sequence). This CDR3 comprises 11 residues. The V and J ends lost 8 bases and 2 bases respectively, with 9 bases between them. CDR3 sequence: CSNQGQETQYF. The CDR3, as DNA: TGCAGTAACCAGGGTCAAGAGACCCAGTACTTC.

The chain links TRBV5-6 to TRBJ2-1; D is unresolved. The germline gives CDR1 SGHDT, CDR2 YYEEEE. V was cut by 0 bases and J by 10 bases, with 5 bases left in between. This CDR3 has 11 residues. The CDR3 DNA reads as TGTGCCAGCAGCTTGGCGGAGGAGCAGTTCTTC. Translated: CASSLAEEQFF.

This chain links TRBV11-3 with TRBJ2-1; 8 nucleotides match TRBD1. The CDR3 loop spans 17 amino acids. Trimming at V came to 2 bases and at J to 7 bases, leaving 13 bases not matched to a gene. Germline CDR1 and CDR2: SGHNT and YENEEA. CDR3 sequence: CASSLQLGTGLGNEQFF. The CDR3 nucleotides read TGTGCCAGCAGCTTACAGCTTGGGACAGGTCTGGGAAATGAGCAGTTCTTC.

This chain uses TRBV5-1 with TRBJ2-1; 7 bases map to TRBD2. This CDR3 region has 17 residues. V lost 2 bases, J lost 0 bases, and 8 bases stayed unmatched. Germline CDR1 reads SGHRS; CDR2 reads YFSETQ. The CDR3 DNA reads TGCGCCAGCAGCTTTTCTAGCGGTCAGAGCTCCTACAATGAGCAGTTCTTC. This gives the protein CASSFSSGQSSYNEQFF.

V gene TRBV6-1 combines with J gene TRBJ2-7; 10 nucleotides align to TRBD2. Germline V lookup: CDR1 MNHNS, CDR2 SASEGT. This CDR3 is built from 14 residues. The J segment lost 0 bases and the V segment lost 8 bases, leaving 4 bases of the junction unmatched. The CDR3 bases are TGTGCCAGCTCTCGGACTAGCGGCTCCTACGAGCAGTACTTC. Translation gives CASSRTSGSYEQYF.

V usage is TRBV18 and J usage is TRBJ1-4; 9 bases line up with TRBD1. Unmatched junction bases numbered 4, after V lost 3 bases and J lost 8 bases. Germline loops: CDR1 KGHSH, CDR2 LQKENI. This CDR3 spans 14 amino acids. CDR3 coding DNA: TGTGCCAGCTCACCTATGGGACAGGGAGAAAAACTGTTTTTT. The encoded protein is CASSPMGQGEKLFF.

Here the CDR3 DNA reads TGTGCCAGTAGTATAGATCGCTCCAGTTCCTATGGCTACACCTTC. Protein product: CASSIDRSSSYGYTF. This sequence joins TRBV19 and TRBJ1-2; D unclear. The CDR3 spans 15 residues. With 0 bases removed from V and 4 bases from J, the gap between germline ends came to 12 bases. The germline gives CDR1 LNHDA, CDR2 SQIVND (reference sequence). Full variable domain (outside the CDR3, taken from reference TRBV19 and TRBJ1-2): DGGITQSPKYLFRKEGQNVTLSCEQNLNHDAMYWYRQDPGQGLRLIYYSQIVNDFQKGDIAEGYSVSREKKESFPLTVTSAQKNPTAFYLCASSIDRSSSYGYTFGSGTRLTVV.

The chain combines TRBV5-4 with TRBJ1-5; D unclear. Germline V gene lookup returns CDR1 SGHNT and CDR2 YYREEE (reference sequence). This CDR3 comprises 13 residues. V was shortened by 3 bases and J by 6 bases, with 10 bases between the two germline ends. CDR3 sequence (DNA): TGTGCCAGCAGCTCCGGTGGTAGTCAGCCCCAGCATTTT. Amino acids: CASSSGGSQPQHF.

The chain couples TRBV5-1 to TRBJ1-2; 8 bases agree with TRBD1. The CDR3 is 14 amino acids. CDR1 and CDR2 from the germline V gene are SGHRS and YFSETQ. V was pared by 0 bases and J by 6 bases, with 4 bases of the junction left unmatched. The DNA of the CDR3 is TGCGCCAGCAGCTTGGAGACAGGGGTGGATGGCTACACCTTC. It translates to CASSLETGVDGYTF.

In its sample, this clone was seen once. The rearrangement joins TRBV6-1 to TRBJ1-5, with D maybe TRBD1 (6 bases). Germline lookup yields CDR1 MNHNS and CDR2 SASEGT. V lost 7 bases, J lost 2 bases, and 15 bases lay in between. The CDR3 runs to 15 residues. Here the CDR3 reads CASIRGEGGNQPQHF. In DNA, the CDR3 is TGTGCCAGCATCAGGGGCGAGGGGGGCAATCAGCCCCAGCATTTT.

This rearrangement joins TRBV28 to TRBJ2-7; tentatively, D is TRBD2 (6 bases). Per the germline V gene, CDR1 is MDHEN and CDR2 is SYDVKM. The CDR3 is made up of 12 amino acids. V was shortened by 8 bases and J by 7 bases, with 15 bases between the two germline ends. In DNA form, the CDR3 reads TGTGCCAGCGGCCGGGGGAGTGGGGAGCAGTACTTC. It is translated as CASGRGSGEQYF.

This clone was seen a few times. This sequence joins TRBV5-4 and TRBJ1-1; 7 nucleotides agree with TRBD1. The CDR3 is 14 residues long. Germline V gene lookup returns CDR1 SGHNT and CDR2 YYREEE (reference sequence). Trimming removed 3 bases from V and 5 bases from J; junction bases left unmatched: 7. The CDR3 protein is CASSSQGSLTEAFF. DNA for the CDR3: TGTGCCAGCAGCTCACAGGGGAGCTTGACTGAAGCTTTCTTT.

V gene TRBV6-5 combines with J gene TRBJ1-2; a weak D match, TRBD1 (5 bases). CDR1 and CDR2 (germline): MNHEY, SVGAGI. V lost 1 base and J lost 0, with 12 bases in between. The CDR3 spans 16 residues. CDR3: CASSYFGGGTNYGYTF. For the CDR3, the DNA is TGTGCCAGCAGTTACTTTGGGGGGGGTACTAACTATGGCTACACCTTC.